The 7 T cell receptor beta chains presented below share a single source sample, sequenced in a study of cytomegalovirus exposure and HLA in healthy donors. Data came from immunoSEQ multiplex PCR; TCRdb stores just in-frame clones and leaves some out. The sample shows 150,000 to 200,000 clones, approximately 89% of them seen only once. Sequenced: PBMCs. Receptors were obtained from a man aged 18 to 35 in good health and CMV-seropositive.

V usage is TRBV9 and J usage is TRBJ2-1; 7 nucleotides agree with TRBD2. The CDR3 is made up of 12 amino acids. From germline, CDR1 is SGDLS and CDR2 YYNGEE. The V and J ends lost 5 bases and 10 bases, in that order; junction bases with no gene match: 6. The CDR3 region is CASSVPRGEQFF. CDR3 nucleotides: TGTGCCAGCAGTGTACCGCGGGGGGAGCAGTTCTTC.

V gene TRBV18 combines with J gene TRBJ2-5, with a possible D match to TRBD1 (7 bases). The CDR3 covers 16 residues. Trimming removed 2 bases from V and 2 bases from J, with 15 bases in between. From germline, CDR1 is KGHSH and CDR2 LQKENI. CDR3: CASSPFGPGGQETQYF. The CDR3, as DNA: TGTGCCAGCTCACCATTTGGGCCAGGGGGGCAAGAGACCCAGTACTTC.

CDR3 in amino acids: CASSVVTDQAFF. DNA of the CDR3: TGTGCCAGCAGCGTAGTCACAGACCAAGCTTTCTTT. The rearrangement joins TRBV9 to TRBJ1-1; D is uncertain. V dropped 0 bases and J dropped 9 bases, with 9 bases sitting between them. CDR3 length: 12 residues. Germline V gene lookup returns CDR1 SGDLS and CDR2 YYNGEE.

The chain uses TRBV4-2 and TRBJ2-3; 10 nucleotides align to TRBD2. Trimming took 0 bases from V and 2 from J; bases not matched to a gene: 11. The germline gives CDR1 LGHNA, CDR2 YNFKEQ. The CDR3 contains 19 residues. The CDR3 nucleotides read TGTGCCAGCAGCCAAGAATCCCAGGCAGCGGGGGGGAACACAGATACGCAGTATTTT. This encodes CASSQESQAAGGNTDTQYF.

The chain has TRBV28 and TRBJ2-1; 15 bases map to TRBD2. Trimming cost V 6 bases and J 1 base; bases outside gene matches: 13. Germline CDR1 reads MDHEN; CDR2 reads SYDVKM. This CDR3 comprises 20 residues. DNA of the CDR3: TGTGCCAGCAGCGGGACAGGGGCAGGGACTAGCGGGAGGTCCTACAATGAGCAGTTCTTC. It yields the protein CASSGTGAGTSGRSYNEQFF.

The chain links TRBV30 to TRBJ2-3; no definite D call. The CDR3 is 12 residues long. V lost 0 bases and J 9 bases, leaving 10 bases between the germline ends. Germline CDR1 is GTSNPN and CDR2 is SVGIG (reference sequence). The CDR3 nucleotides read TGTGCCTGGAGTGTACTCCCGGAGACGCAGTATTTT. Residues: CAWSVLPETQYF.

The rearrangement links TRBV5-4 to TRBJ2-7; 11 nucleotides match TRBD2. Germline V gene lookup returns CDR1 SGHNT and CDR2 YYREEE (reference sequence). V lost 3 bases and J lost 4; bases outside the gene matches: 6. The length of the CDR3 is 15 residues. CDR3 coding DNA: TGTGCCAGCAGCTCCCCGGGGACTAGCGGTTACGAGCAGTACTTC. Protein product: CASSSPGTSGYEQYF.